This TCR beta chain was captured in a study of cytomegalovirus exposure and HLA in healthy donors. This PCR relied on a set of 60 Vbeta primers and 13 Jbeta primers. TCRdb's table, derived via immunoSEQ multiplex PCR, lists solely in-frame clones and lacks some. The table lists 100,000 to 150,000 clones, roughly 80% of them singletons. This sequence originates from a male donor in good health and CMV-seronegative. Sample: PBMCs.

The CDR3 here is CASSGTGENEAFF. CDR3 nucleotides: TGTGCCAGCAGCGGGACAGGGGAGAATGAAGCTTTCTTT. The chain carries TRBV9 and TRBJ1-1, with 9 bases aligning to TRBD1. CDR1 is SGDLS, CDR2 YYNGEE, per germline. CDR3 length: 13 amino acids. J was trimmed by 7 bases and V by 3 bases; bases with no gene match: 4.